This T cell receptor beta chain was sequenced for a study of blood T cell repertoires in COVID-19. This clone has only one observation. Original methodology: Amplified reference gene primers provided the basis for estimating nucleated cell counts. Profiled with immunoSEQ multiplex PCR; TCRdb holds only in-frame clones, not every one. V, J and clone size derive from that table, while D and trimming were established from the DNA sequence. Among 310,000 or so clones, roughly 90% were seen once, and the ten largest hold about 6%. The CDR3 runs to 13 residues. Germline lookup yields CDR1 ENHRY and CDR2 SYGVKD. V lost 2 bases and J lost 7; bases outside the gene matches: 1.

The sequence derives from a man between 18 and 29 years old who had recovered from COVID-19. Sample: peripheral blood. The V call is TRBV10-3, the J call TRBJ1-5, with 8 bases that match TRBD1. The CDR3 bases are TGTGCCATCAGTGAGGACAGGGGACAGCCCCAGCATTTT. Its protein product is CAISEDRGQPQHF.